The 9 T cell receptor beta chains given below trace back to one sample, sequenced in a study of cytomegalovirus exposure and HLA in healthy donors. Researchers ran the PCR with 60 Vbeta and 13 Jbeta primers. The data were produced by immunoSEQ multiplex PCR, yet TCRdb's version contains in-frame clones alone and is incomplete. This sample yields about 94,000 clones, of which around four fifths are seen a single time; around 7% belongs to the top ten. Sequencing was done on a sample of PBMCs. Every receptor here comes from a man aged 35 to 55 in good health and CMV-seropositive.

This sequence joins TRBV2 and TRBJ2-7; unclear D gene. V lost 4 bases to trimming and J lost 7 bases, with 14 bases between them. Germline CDR1 reads SNHLY; CDR2 reads FYNNEI. CDR3 size: 13 residues. The CDR3 sequence is CASSARRIGEQYF. For the CDR3, the DNA is TGTGCCAGCAGTGCTAGGCGGATTGGGGAGCAGTACTTC.

The chain is built from TRBV28 and TRBJ2-7; 14 bases are shared with TRBD2. V gave up 7 bases and J gave up 6 bases; unmatched junction bases: 8. Germline V gene lookup returns CDR1 MDHEN and CDR2 SYDVKM. CDR3 length: 15 amino acids. For the CDR3, the DNA is TGTGCCAGCACTGTGACTAGCGGGAGGGCCCGCGAGCAGTACTTC. This gives the protein CASTVTSGRAREQYF.

This chain joins TRBV18 and TRBJ1-1; 9 nucleotides agree with TRBD1. CDR1 KGHSH and CDR2 LQKENI come from the germline V gene. The length of the CDR3 is 14 residues. V was clipped by 1 base and J by 5 bases; unmatched bases: 2. The CDR3 DNA reads as TGTGCCAGCTCACCACAAGGGACAGGGACTGAAGCTTTCTTT. This codes for CASSPQGTGTEAFF.

The chain recombines TRBV2 with TRBJ1-5, with D maybe TRBD1 (5 bases). The CDR3 contains 15 residues. V was pared by 7 bases and J by 4 bases, with 17 bases between. Per germline, CDR1 SNHLY and CDR2 FYNNEI. The CDR3: CASTRTGELNQPQHF. CDR3 in DNA: TGTGCCAGCACCCGAACGGGGGAATTGAATCAGCCCCAGCATTTT.

This clone has only one observation. The V call is TRBV6-5, the J call TRBJ1-5; 7 nucleotides align to TRBD1. V was clipped by 2 bases and J by 7 bases; unmatched bases: 5. This CDR3 region has 14 residues. In germline, CDR1 is MNHEY, CDR2 SVGAGI. CDR3 nucleotide sequence: TGTGCCAGCAGTTACGGGTCCAGGGGGCAGCCCCAGCATTTT. Translated: CASSYGSRGQPQHF.

This clone has only a few counts. V and J are TRBV18 and TRBJ2-5, with 13 nucleotides matching TRBD2. This CDR3 has 19 residues. The germline gives CDR1 KGHSH, CDR2 LQKENI. V gave up 2 bases and J gave up 4 bases; unmatched junction bases: 13. The CDR3 sequence: CASSPRAAPGLAGLETQYF. CDR3 sequence (DNA): TGTGCCAGCTCACCAAGGGCAGCTCCGGGACTAGCGGGGCTAGAGACCCAGTACTTC.

The J gene is TRBJ1-1, the V gene TRBV19, with TRBD1 matching 7 bases. J gave up 5 bases and V 6 bases, and 6 bases lay outside the gene matches. Per the germline V gene, CDR1 is LNHDA and CDR2 is SQIVND (reference sequence). The CDR3 extends over 13 amino acids. Here the CDR3 reads CASSRDRDTEAFF. Here the CDR3 DNA reads TGTGCCAGTAGCCGAGACAGGGATACTGAAGCTTTCTTT. The variable domain in full, completed from reference TRBV19 and TRBJ1-1, reads DGGITQSPKYLFRKEGQNVTLSCEQNLNHDAMYWYRQDPGQGLRLIYYSQIVNDFQKGDIAEGYSVSREKKESFPLTVTSAQKNPTAFYLCASSRDRDTEAFFGQGTRLTVV.

The CDR3, as DNA: TGTGCCAGCAGTTTACTGCGGGGATTGAATACGCAGTATTTT. Amino acid sequence: CASSLLRGLNTQYF. The V and J genes are TRBV28 and TRBJ2-3, with D maybe TRBD2 (6 bases). The germline V gene encodes CDR1 MDHEN and CDR2 SYDVKM. This CDR3 is built from 14 residues. V was clipped by 2 bases and J by 7 bases, with 13 bases between them.

The rearrangement links TRBV5-6 to TRBJ2-1; 9 bases line up with TRBD1. With V trimmed by 4 bases and J by 14 bases, 7 bases remained unmatched. The V gene's germline CDR1 is SGHDT and CDR2 YYEEEE. The CDR3 extends over 12 amino acids. Here the CDR3 reads CASSGGQGSKFF. The CDR3 region has the DNA TGTGCCAGCAGCGGTGGACAGGGGAGTAAGTTCTTC. Full variable domain (outside the CDR3, taken from reference TRBV5-6 and TRBJ2-1): DAGVTQSPTHLIKTRGQQVTLRCSPKSGHDTVSWYQQALGQGPQFIFQYYEEEERQRGNFPDRFSGHQFPNYSSELNVNALLLGDSALYLCASSGGQGSKFFGPGTRLTVL.